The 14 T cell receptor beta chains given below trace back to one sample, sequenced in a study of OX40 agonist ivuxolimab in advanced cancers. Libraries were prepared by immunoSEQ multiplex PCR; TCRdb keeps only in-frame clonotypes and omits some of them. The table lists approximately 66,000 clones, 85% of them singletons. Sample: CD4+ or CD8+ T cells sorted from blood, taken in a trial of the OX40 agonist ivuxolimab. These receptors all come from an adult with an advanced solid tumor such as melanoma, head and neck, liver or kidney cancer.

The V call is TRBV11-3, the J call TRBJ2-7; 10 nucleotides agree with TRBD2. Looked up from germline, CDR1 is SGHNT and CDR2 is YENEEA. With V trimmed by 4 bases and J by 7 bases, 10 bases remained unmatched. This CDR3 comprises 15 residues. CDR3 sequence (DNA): TGTGCCAGCAGCTACTCTAGCGGGGGTTCGAGGGAGCAGTACTTC. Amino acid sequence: CASSYSSGGSREQYF.

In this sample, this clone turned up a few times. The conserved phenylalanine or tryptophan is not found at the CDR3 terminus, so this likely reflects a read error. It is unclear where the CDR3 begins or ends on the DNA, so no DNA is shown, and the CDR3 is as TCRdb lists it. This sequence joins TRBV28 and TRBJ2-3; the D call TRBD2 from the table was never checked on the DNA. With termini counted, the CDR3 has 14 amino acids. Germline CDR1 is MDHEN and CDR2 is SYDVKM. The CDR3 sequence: CASKRAVLNWGWHY.

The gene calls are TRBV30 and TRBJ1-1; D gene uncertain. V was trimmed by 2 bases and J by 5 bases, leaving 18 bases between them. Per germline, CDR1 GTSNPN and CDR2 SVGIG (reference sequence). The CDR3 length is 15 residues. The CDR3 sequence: CAWSPTRSLATEAFF. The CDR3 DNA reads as TGTGCCTGGAGTCCAACAAGGAGCCTGGCGACTGAAGCTTTCTTT.

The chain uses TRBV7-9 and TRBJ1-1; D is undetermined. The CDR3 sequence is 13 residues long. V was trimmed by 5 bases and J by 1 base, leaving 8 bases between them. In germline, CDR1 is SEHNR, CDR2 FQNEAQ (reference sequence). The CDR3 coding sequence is TGTGCCAGCAGCGTCAAAGGGAACACTGAAGCTTTCTTT. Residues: CASSVKGNTEAFF.

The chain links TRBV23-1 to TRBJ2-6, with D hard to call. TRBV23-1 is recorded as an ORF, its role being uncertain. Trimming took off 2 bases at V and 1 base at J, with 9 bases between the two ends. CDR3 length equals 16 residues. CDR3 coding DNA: TGCGCCAGCAGTCAACCGACACTGTCTGGGGCCAACGTCCTGACTTTC. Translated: CASSQPTLSGANVLTF.

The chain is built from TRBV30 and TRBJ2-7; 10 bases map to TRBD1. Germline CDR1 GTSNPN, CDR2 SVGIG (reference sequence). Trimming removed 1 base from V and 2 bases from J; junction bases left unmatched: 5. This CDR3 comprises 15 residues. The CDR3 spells CAWSAPGQGAYEQYF. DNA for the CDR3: TGTGCCTGGAGTGCCCCAGGACAGGGGGCCTACGAGCAGTACTTC.

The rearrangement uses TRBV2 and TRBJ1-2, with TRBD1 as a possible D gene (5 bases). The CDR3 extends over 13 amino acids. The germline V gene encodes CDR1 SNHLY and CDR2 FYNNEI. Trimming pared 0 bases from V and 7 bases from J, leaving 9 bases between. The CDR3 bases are TGTGCCAGCAGTGAAGCGCACGGGGCTGGCTACACCTTC. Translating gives CASSEAHGAGYTF. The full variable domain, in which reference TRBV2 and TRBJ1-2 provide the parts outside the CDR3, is EPEVTQTPSHQVTQMGQEVILRCVPISNHLYFYWYRQILGQKVEFLVSFYNNEISEKSEIFDDQFSVERPDGSNFTLKIRSTKLEDSAMYFCASSEAHGAGYTFGSGTRLTVV.

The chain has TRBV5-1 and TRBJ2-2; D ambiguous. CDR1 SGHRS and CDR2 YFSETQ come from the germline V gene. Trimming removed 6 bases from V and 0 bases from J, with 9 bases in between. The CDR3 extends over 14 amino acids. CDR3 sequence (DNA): TGCGCCAGCATGTTAACAGCGAACACCGGGGAGCTGTTTTTT. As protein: CASMLTANTGELFF. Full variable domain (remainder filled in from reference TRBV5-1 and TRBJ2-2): KAGVTQTPRYLIKTRGQQVTLSCSPISGHRSVSWYQQTPGQGLQFLFEYFSETQRNKGNFPGRFSGRQFSNSRSEMNVSTLELGDSALYLCASMLTANTGELFFGEGSRLTVL.

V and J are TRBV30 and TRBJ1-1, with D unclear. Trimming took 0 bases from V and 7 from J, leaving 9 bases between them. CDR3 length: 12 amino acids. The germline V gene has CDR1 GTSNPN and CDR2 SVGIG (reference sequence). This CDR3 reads CAWSVLGFEAFF. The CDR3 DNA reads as TGTGCCTGGAGTGTTCTAGGGTTTGAAGCTTTCTTT.

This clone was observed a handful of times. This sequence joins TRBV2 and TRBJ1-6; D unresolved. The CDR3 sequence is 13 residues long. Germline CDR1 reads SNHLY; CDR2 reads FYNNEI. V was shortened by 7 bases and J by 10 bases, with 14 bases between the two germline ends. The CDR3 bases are TGTGCCAGCAAAGAGGTTACAGACTCACCCCTCCACTTT. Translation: CASKEVTDSPLHF.

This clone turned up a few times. Written as DNA, the CDR3 is TGTGCCAGCACGGGGGAGAGCTCCTATAATTCACCCCTCCACTTT. As protein: CASTGESSYNSPLHF. The rearrangement uses TRBV2 and TRBJ1-6, with D possibly matching TRBD1 (5 bases). V was cut by 7 bases and J by 0 bases, with 10 bases left in between. CDR1 is SNHLY and CDR2 is FYNNEI in the germline V gene. The CDR3 is made up of 15 amino acids. The entire variable domain, with the rest obtained from reference TRBV2 and TRBJ1-6, is as follows: EPEVTQTPSHQVTQMGQEVILRCVPISNHLYFYWYRQILGQKVEFLVSFYNNEISEKSEIFDDQFSVERPDGSNFTLKIRSTKLEDSAMYFCASTGESSYNSPLHFGNGTRLTVT.

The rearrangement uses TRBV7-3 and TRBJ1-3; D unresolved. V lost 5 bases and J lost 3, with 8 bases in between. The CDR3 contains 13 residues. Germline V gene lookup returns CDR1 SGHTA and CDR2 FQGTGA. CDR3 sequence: CASSPQNGNTIYF. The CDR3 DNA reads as TGTGCCAGCAGCCCCCAGAATGGAAACACCATATATTTT.

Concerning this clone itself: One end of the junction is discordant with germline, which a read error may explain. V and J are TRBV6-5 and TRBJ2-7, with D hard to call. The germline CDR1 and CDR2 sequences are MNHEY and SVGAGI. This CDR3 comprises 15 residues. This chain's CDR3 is CASSYSGQFGYEQHF. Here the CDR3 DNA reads TGTGCCAGCAGTTACTCCGGGCAGTTCGGCTACGAGCAGCACTTC.

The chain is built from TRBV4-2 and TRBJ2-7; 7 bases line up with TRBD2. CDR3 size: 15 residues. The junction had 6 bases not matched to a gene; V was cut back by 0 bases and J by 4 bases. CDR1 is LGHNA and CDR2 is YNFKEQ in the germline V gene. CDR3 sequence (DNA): TGTGCCAGCAGCCAAGAGGGGAACGGGAGGTACGAGCAGTACTTC. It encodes CASSQEGNGRYEQYF.